A selection of T cell receptor beta chains follows, all from one sample in a study of OX40 agonist ivuxolimab in advanced cancers. Repertoires were generated with immunoSEQ multiplex PCR, while TCRdb's copy carries only in-frame clones and drops some. The table includes some 30,000 clones, 85% to 95% detected once. The sequencing here drew on CD4+ or CD8+ T cells sorted from blood, taken in a trial of the OX40 agonist ivuxolimab. The source of these receptors is an adult with an advanced solid tumor such as melanoma, head and neck, liver or kidney cancer. Both conserved end residues are trimmed from each CDR3. D genes are given only for firm matches.

j_gene | d_gene | v_gene | CDR3aa
TRBJ1-5 | - | TRBV5-1 | ASSLAPLGSNQPQH
TRBJ2-7 | TRBD1 | TRBV27 | ASSSGTAIYEQY
TRBJ2-3 | - | TRBV7-9 | ASSLGRDNTDTQY
TRBJ2-7 | - | TRBV4-3 | ASSQVLNGLFEQY
TRBJ2-3 | - | TRBV4-2 | ASSQGWRESTDTQY
TRBJ1-2 | - | TRBV10-3 | AISEGDSLNYGYT
TRBJ2-7 | TRBD2 | TRBV28 | ASSFRPGGSYEQY
TRBJ2-1 | - | TRBV7-9 | ASSFGNYNEQF
TRBJ1-1 | - | TRBV5-5 | ASSATTGTAITEAF
TRBJ2-1 | TRBD2 | TRBV11-2 | ASSFAGGPYNEQF
TRBJ1-1 | - | TRBV6-5 | ASITGVNTEAF
TRBJ1-2 | - | TRBV18 | ASSPGTDYGYT
TRBJ2-7 | TRBD1 | TRBV7-2 | ASSLARGRDEQY
TRBJ2-1 | TRBD2 | TRBV18 | ASKSGGDYNEQF
TRBJ2-7 | - | TRBV19 | ASSHVGASYEQY
TRBJ2-3 | - | TRBV6-6 | ASSTGTDTQY
TRBJ1-3 | - | TRBV9 | ASSAGDSGNTIY
TRBJ1-6 | TRBD1 | TRBV7-6 | ASSSAITGGVYSPLH
TRBJ2-5 | TRBD1 | TRBV29-1 | SVPGGLETQY
TRBJ1-1 | - | TRBV29-1 | SVEIGLGTEAF
TRBJ2-7 | - | TRBV7-2 | ASSGAYEQY
TRBJ1-2 | TRBD1 | TRBV10-3 | AISERGQELANYGYT
TRBJ2-3 | TRBD2 | TRBV7-3 | ASSRDYTDTQY
TRBJ2-7 | - | TRBV7-9 | ASSLSWVGSLYEQY
TRBJ1-5 | TRBD1 | TRBV19 | ASSPGTGLDQPQH
TRBJ2-4 | TRBD1 | TRBV2 | ASSFDRVNPKNIQY
TRBJ1-5 | TRBD1 | TRBV6-5 | ASSYEGTGDQPQH
TRBJ2-7 | - | TRBV5-1 | ASSLNIGEGGWEQY
TRBJ2-3 | TRBD2 | TRBV4-1 | ASSPEGTRILDTQY
TRBJ2-2 | TRBD2 | TRBV9 | ASSLGLAGRTGELF
TRBJ2-7 | - | TRBV6-5 | ASSYSDNSYEQY
TRBJ1-2 | - | TRBV11-2 | ASSLGRPYGYT
TRBJ1-1 | TRBD1 | TRBV5-5 | ASSWDRTRGMNTEAF
TRBJ2-3 | TRBD2 | TRBV2 | ASTELASSTDTQY
TRBJ1-3 | - | TRBV7-2 | ASSVSSFSGNTIY
TRBJ2-5 | TRBD2 | TRBV7-3 | ASSEWGLDQETQY
TRBJ2-2 | - | TRBV4-1 | ASSQGLGGRTGELF
TRBJ2-1 | - | TRBV1 | TSSQDRTIISGNEQF
TRBJ1-1 | TRBD1 | TRBV7-2 | ASSLKQGGTEAF
TRBJ2-3 | TRBD2 | TRBV29-1 | SVELAGGPGTDTQY
TRBJ2-1 | - | TRBV19 | ASRGEYNEQF
TRBJ2-1 | TRBD2 | TRBV4-1 | ASSQEGLADNEQF
TRBJ1-2 | - | TRBV19 | ASSIPGSGVGYT
TRBJ1-3 | - | TRBV10-3 | AISDGGDLNTIY